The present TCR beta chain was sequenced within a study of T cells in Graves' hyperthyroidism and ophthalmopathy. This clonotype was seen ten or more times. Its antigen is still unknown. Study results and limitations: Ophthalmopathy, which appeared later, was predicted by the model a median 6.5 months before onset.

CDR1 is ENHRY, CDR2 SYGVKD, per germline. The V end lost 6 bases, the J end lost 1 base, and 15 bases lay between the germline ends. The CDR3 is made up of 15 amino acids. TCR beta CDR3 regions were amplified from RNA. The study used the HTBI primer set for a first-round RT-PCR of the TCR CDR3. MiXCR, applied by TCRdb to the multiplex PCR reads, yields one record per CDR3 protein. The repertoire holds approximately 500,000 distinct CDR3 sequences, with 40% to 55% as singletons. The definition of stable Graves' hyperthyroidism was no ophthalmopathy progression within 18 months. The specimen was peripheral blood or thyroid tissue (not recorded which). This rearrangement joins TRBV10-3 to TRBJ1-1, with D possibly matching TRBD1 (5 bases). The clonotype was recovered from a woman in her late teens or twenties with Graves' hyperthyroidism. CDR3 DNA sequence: TGTGCCATCAGCGGTCGGGACCGACCGAACACTGAAGCTTTCTTT. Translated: CAISGRDRPNTEAFF.